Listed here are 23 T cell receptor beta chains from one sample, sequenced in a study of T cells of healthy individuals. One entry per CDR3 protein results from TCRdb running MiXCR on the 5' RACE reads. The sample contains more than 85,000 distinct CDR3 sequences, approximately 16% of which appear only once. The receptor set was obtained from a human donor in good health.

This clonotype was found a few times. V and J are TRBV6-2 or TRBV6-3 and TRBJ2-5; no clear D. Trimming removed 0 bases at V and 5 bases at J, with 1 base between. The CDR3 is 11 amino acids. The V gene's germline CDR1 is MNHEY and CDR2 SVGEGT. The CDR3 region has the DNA TGTGCCAGCAGTTACTCGGAGACCCAGTACTTC. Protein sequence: CASSYSETQYF.

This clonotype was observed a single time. This CDR3 is CSAYNRGSGANVLTF. In DNA, the CDR3 is TGCAGTGCATATAACAGGGGTTCTGGGGCCAACGTCCTGACTTTC. The chain has TRBV20-1 and TRBJ2-6; 7 nucleotides line up with TRBD1. Looked up from germline, CDR1 is DFQATT and CDR2 is SNEGSKA (reference sequence). With V trimmed by 6 bases and J by 1 base, 6 bases remained unmatched. The CDR3 is 15 residues long.

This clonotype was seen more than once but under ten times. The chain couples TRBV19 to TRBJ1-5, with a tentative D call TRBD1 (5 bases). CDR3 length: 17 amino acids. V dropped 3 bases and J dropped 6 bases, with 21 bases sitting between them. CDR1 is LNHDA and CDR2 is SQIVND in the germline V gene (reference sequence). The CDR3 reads CASSMGHGGIRVQPQHF. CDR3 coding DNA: TGTGCCAGTAGTATGGGTCACGGGGGGATTCGGGTTCAGCCCCAGCATTTT.

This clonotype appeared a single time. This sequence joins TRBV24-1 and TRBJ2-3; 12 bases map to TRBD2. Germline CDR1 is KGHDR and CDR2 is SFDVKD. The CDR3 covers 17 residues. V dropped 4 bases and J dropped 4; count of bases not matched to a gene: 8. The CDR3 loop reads CATSDSSSGGAADTQYF. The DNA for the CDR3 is TGTGCCACCAGTGACTCCTCTAGCGGGGGGGCCGCAGATACGCAGTATTTT.

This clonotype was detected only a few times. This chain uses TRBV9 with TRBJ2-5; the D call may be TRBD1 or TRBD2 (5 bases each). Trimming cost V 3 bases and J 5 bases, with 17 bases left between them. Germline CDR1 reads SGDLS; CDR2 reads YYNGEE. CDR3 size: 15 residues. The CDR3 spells CASSATRQWGETQYF. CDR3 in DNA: TGTGCCAGCAGCGCGACGCGACAATGGGGGGAGACCCAGTACTTC.

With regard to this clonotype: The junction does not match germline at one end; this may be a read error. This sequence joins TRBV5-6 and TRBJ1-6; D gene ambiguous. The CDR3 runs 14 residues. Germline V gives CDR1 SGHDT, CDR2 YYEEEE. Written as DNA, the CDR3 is TGTGCCAGCAGCTTAAGGATAGAAGGTTCATCCCTCCACTTT. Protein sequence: CASSLRIEGSSLHF.

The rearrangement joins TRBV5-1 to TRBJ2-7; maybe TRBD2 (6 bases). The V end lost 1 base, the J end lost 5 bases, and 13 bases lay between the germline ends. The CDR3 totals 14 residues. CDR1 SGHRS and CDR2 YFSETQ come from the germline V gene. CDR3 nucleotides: TGCGCCAGCAGCTTGCAGGGAGGTATTGACGAGCAGTACTTC. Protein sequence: CASSLQGGIDEQYF.

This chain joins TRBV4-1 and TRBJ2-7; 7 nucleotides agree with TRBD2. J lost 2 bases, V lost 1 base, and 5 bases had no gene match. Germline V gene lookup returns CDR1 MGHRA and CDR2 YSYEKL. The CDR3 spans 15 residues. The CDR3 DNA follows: TGCGCCAGCAGCCAAGCGGGGGGTAGACCCTACGAGCAGTACTTC. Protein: CASSQAGGRPYEQYF.

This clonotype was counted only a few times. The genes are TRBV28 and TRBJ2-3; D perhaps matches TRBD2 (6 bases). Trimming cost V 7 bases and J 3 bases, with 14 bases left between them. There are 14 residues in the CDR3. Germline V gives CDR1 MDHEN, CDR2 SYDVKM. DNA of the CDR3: TGTGCCAGCACCCAGACTGGGGGGACAGATACGCAGTATTTT. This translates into CASTQTGGTDTQYF.

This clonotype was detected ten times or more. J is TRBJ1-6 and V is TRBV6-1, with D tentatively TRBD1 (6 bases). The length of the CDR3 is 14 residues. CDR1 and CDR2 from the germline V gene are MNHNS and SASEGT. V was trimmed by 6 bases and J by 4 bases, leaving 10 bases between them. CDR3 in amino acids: CASSPTGYNSPLHF. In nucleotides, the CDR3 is TGTGCCAGCAGCCCGACAGGATATAATTCACCCCTCCACTTT.

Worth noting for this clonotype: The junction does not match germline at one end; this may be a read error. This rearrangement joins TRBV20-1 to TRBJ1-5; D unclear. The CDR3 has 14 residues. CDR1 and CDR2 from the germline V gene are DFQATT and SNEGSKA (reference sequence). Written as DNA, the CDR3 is TGCAGTGCTCGAGAAATCCATAGCAATCAGCCCCAGCATTTT. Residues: CSAREIHSNQPQHF.

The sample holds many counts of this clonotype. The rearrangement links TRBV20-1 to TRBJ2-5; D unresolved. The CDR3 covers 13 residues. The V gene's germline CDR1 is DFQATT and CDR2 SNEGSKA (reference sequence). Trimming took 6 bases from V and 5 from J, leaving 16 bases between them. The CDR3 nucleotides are TGCAGTGCCCGCAGGAGCCGAAGTGAGACCCAGTACTTC. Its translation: CSARRSRSETQYF.

The CDR3 reads CSARDPAGLDYEQYF. The CDR3 nucleotides read TGCAGTGCTAGAGATCCCGCCGGGCTCGACTACGAGCAGTACTTC. The chain has TRBV20-1 and TRBJ2-7, with D unclear. CDR1 and CDR2 (germline): DFQATT, SNEGSKA (reference sequence). V dropped 0 bases and J dropped 3 bases, with 15 bases sitting between them. This CDR3 is built from 15 residues.

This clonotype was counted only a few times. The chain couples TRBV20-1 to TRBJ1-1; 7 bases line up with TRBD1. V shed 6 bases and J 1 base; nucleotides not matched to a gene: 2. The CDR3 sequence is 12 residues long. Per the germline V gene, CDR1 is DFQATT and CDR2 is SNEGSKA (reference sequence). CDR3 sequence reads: CSAGQENTEAFF. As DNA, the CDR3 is TGCAGTGCCGGACAGGAGAACACTGAAGCTTTCTTT.

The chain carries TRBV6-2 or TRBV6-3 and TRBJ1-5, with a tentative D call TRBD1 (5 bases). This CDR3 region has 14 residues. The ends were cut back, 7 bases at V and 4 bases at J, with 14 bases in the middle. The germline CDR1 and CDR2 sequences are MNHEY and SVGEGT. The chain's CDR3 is CASTYSGANQPQHF. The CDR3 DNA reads TGTGCCAGCACCTACTCTGGGGCAAATCAGCCCCAGCATTTT.

The CDR3 protein is CSARDLRGWQPQHF. The CDR3 DNA sequence: TGCAGTGCTAGAGATCTAAGGGGCTGGCAGCCCCAGCATTTT. This rearrangement joins TRBV20-1 to TRBJ1-5; possible D gene TRBD1, 5 bases. V was pared by 0 bases and J by 7 bases, with 13 bases between. This CDR3 comprises 14 residues. Germline V lookup: CDR1 DFQATT, CDR2 SNEGSKA (reference sequence).

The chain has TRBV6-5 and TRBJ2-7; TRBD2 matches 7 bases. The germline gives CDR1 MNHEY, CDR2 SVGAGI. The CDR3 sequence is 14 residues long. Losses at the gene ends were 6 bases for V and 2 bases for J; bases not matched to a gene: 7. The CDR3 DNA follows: TGTGCCAGCAGCCCCGCACGGGAGGCCTACGAGCAGTACTTC. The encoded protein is CASSPAREAYEQYF.

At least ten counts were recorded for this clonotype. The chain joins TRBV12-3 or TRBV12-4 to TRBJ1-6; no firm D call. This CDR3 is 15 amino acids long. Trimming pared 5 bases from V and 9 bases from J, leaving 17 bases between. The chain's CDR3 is CASSPRPVPGSPLHF. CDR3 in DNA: TGTGCCAGCAGTCCTCGACCGGTCCCGGGTTCACCCCTCCACTTT.

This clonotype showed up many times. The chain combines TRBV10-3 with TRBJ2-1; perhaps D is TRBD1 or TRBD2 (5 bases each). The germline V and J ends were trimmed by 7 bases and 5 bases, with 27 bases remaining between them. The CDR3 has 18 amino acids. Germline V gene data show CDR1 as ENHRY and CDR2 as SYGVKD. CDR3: CAIIPGPASPRDNNEQFF. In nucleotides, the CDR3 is TGTGCCATCATCCCGGGACCGGCGTCCCCGCGCGATAACAATGAGCAGTTCTTC.

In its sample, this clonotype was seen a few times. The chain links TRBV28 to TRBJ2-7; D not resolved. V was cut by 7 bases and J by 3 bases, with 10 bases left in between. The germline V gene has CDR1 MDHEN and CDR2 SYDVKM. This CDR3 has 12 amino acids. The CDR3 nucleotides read TGTGCCAGCACGGCAGGCGTCTACGAGCAGTACTTC. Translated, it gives CASTAGVYEQYF.

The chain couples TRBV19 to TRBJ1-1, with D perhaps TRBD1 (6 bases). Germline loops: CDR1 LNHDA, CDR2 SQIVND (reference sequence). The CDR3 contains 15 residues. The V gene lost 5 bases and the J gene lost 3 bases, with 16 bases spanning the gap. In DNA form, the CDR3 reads TGTGCCAGTAGTCCCCGGACGGGGGGCTACACTGAAGCTTTCTTT. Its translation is CASSPRTGGYTEAFF.

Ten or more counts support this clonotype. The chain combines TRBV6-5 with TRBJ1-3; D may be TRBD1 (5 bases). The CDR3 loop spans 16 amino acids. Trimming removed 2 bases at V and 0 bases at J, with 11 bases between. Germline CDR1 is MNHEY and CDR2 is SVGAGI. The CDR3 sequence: CASSYGAARSGNTIYF. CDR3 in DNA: TGTGCCAGCAGTTACGGGGCAGCGCGCTCTGGAAACACCATATATTTT.

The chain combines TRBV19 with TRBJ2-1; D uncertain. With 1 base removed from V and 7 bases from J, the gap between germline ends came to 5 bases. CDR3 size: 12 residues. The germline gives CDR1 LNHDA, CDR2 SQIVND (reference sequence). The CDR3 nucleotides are TGTGCCAGTAGTATAGGGCGGAATGAGCAGTTCTTC. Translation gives CASSIGRNEQFF. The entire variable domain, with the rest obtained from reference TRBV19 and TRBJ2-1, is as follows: DGGITQSPKYLFRKEGQNVTLSCEQNLNHDAMYWYRQDPGQGLRLIYYSQIVNDFQKGDIAEGYSVSREKKESFPLTVTSAQKNPTAFYLCASSIGRNEQFFGPGTRLTVL.